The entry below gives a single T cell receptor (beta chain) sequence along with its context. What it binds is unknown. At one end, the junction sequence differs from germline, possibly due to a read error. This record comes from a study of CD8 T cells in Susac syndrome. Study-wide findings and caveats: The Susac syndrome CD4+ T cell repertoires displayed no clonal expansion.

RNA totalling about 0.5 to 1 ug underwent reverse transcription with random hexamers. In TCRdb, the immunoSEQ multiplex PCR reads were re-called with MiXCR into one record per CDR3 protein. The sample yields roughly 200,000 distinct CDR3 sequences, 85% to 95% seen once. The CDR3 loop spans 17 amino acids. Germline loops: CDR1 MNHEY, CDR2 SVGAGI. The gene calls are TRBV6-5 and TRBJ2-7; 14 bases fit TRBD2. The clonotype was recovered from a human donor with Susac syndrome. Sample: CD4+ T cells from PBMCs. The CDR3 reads CASSYLGTSGSRREQYF. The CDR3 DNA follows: TGTGCCAGCAGCTACTTGGGGACTAGCGGGAGTCGGCGCGAGCAGTACTTC.